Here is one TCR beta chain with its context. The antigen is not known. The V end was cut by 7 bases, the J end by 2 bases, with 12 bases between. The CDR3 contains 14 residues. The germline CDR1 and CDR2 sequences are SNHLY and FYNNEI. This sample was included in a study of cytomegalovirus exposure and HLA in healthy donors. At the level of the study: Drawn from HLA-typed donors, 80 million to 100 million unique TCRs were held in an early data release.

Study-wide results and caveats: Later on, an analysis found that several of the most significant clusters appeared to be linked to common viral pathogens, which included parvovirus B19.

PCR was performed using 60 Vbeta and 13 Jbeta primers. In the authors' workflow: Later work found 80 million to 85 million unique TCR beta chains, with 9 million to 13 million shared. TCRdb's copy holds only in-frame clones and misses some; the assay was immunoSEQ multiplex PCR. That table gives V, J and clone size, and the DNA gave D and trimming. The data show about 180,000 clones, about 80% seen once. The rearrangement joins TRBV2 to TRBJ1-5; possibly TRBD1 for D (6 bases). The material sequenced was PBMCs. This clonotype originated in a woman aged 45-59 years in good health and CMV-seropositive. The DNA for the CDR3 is TGTGCCAGCAAGACTCGGACAGGCAATCAGCCCCAGCATTTT. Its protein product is CASKTRTGNQPQHF.